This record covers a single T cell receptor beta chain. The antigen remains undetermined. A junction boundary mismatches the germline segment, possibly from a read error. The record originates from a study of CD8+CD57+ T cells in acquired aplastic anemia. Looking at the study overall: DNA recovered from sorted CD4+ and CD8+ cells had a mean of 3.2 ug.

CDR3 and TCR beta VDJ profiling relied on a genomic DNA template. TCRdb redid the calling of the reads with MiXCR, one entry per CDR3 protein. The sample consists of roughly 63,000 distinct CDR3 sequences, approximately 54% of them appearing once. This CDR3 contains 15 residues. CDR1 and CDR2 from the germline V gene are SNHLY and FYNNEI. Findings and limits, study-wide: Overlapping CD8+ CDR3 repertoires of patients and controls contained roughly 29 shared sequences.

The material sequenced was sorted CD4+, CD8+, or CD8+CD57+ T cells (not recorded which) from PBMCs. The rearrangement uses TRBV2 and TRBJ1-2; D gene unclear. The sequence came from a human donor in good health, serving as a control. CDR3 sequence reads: CAGSEGLRLENGYTF. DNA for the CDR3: TGTGCCGGCAGTGAAGGGCTGAGGCTCGAGAATGGCTACACCTTC.